The 20 T cell receptor beta chains presented below share a single source sample, sequenced in a study of blood T cells in healthy people across ages. Primers used in a second PCR of roughly 7 to 12 cycles were a sample-barcoded 5' primer and a J-beta primer mix. Each CDR3 protein gets one entry after TCRdb re-called the 5' RACE reads with MiXCR. Here the sample spans 700,000 or so distinct CDR3 sequences, around a fifth being singletons. Sequencing used blood. The receptors originated from a man in his 70s in good health.

The gene calls are TRBV12-3 or TRBV12-4 and TRBJ2-3; a possible D gene is TRBD2 (5 bases). The CDR3 is 14 amino acids. V was cut by 7 bases and J by 2 bases, with 13 bases left in between. The CDR3, as DNA: TGTGCCAGCAAGTCGGGGAGATACACAGATACGCAGTATTTT. Translation: CASKSGRYTDTQYF.

The genes are TRBV20-1 and TRBJ2-5; 8 nucleotides agree with TRBD2. The J call may not be correct, given that the DNA end is closer to TRBJ2-1. Looked up from germline, CDR1 is DFQATT and CDR2 is SNEGSKA (reference sequence). This CDR3 spans 16 amino acids. The CDR3 loop reads CSASDPTAGGINEQFF. For the CDR3, the DNA is TGCAGTGCTTCAGACCCCACGGCGGGAGGTATCAATGAGCAGTTCTTC.

This clonotype turned up a few times. This chain links TRBV20-1 with TRBJ2-5; 8 bases fit TRBD2. The J call may not be correct, given that the DNA end is closer to TRBJ2-1. The CDR3 totals 17 residues. Germline V CDR1 and CDR2: DFQATT, SNEGSKA (reference sequence). The CDR3 reads CSASIFRAGEGVREQFF. CDR3 in DNA: TGCAGTGCTAGCATCTTCCGAGCGGGAGAGGGGGTAAGAGAGCAGTTCTTC.

The CDR3 here is CASQRTGGTEAFF. CDR3 nucleotides: TGTGCCAGCCAGAGGACAGGAGGGACTGAAGCTTTCTTT. The rearrangement joins TRBV18 to TRBJ1-1; 7 positions match TRBD1. V shed 8 bases, J shed 5 bases, and the junction held 8 bases outside the gene matches. The CDR3 covers 13 residues. Germline values: CDR1 KGHSH, CDR2 LQKENI.

Concerning this clonotype: A much more abundant neighbour one base away suggests this may be a read error. This sequence joins TRBV2 and TRBJ2-5; the D is unclear. Germline assignment: CDR1 SNHLY and CDR2 FYNNEI. CDR3 size: 10 residues. Trimming shortened V by 7 bases and J by 5 bases, and 5 bases separated the two germline ends. CDR3 nucleotides: TGTGCCAGCACCCGGGAGACCCAGTACTTC. It is translated as CASTRETQYF.

This chain uses TRBV12-5 with TRBJ2-1; D gene uncertain. The V gene's germline CDR1 is LGHNT and CDR2 FRNRAP. The CDR3 sequence is 13 residues long. V was clipped by 9 bases and J by 3 bases, with 12 bases between them. For the CDR3, the DNA is TGTGCTAGCAACCCAACGGACTACAATGAGCAGTTCTTC. This translates into CASNPTDYNEQFF.

The chain has TRBV20-1 and TRBJ1-4; 8 bases align to TRBD1. CDR1 and CDR2 from the germline V gene are DFQATT and SNEGSKA (reference sequence). CDR3 size: 12 residues. Trimming took 6 bases from V and 8 from J; bases not matched to a gene: 5. The DNA of the CDR3 is TGCAGTGCCGACAGGGGTGGAGAAAAACTGTTTTTT. Its translation: CSADRGGEKLFF.

V gene TRBV18 combines with J gene TRBJ2-1, with D unclear. Germline V lookup: CDR1 KGHSH, CDR2 LQKENI. The CDR3 sequence is 15 residues long. V was clipped by 3 bases and J by 9 bases, with 18 bases between them. The DNA of the CDR3 is TGTGCCAGCTCACCCTTCCGGGTTGGGTTCGTTGAGCAGTTCTTC. Translating it yields CASSPFRVGFVEQFF. Complete variable domain (other parts from reference TRBV18 and TRBJ2-1): NAGVMQNPRHLVRRRGQEARLRCSPMKGHSHVYWYRQLPEEGLKFMVYLQKENIIDESGMPKERFSAEFPKEGPSILRIQQVVRGDSAAYFCASSPFRVGFVEQFFGPGTRLTVL.

This chain links TRBV7-8 with TRBJ2-2; TRBD1 matches 10 bases. The germline V gene encodes CDR1 SGHVS and CDR2 FQNEAQ. CDR3 length: 16 residues. V gave up 6 bases and J gave up 4 bases; unmatched junction bases: 8. CDR3 sequence reads: CASSSTGQGSTGELFF. CDR3 sequence (DNA): TGTGCCAGCAGTTCAACGGGACAGGGGTCCACCGGGGAGCTGTTTTTT.

This clonotype was observed a handful of times. The rearrangement joins TRBV7-9 to TRBJ1-5; D uncertain. V was cut by 3 bases and J by 5 bases, with 5 bases left in between. CDR3 length equals 12 residues. Germline CDR1 reads SEHNR; CDR2 reads FQNEAQ (reference sequence). CDR3 nucleotides: TGTGCCAGCAGCTTCCTCTATCAGCCCCAGCATTTT. Encoded protein: CASSFLYQPQHF.

The chain combines TRBV18 with TRBJ1-4; the D gene is possibly TRBD1 (6 bases). The germline V gene encodes CDR1 KGHSH and CDR2 LQKENI. The V end was cut by 3 bases, the J end by 8 bases, with 19 bases between. This CDR3 is 16 amino acids long. CDR3 bases: TGTGCCAGCTCACCTTCACTACAGGGTACCGCCGAAAAACTGTTTTTT. Protein product: CASSPSLQGTAEKLFF.

The chain uses TRBV30 and TRBJ1-2; the D is unclear. The germline V gene has CDR1 GTSNPN and CDR2 SVGIG (reference sequence). Trimming took off 0 bases at V and 4 bases at J, with 15 bases between the two ends. This CDR3 spans 15 amino acids. CDR3 bases: TGTGCCTGGAGTGTAAATCCGGGATGGGGCTATGGCTACACCTTC. This encodes CAWSVNPGWGYGYTF.

The chain carries TRBV18 and TRBJ2-7; 8 nucleotides agree with TRBD1. Trimming removed 6 bases from V and 5 bases from J; junction bases left unmatched: 6. Germline CDR1 is KGHSH and CDR2 is LQKENI. The CDR3 totals 13 residues. The CDR3 reads CASSKDRDDEQYF. In nucleotides, the CDR3 is TGTGCCAGCTCGAAGGACAGGGATGACGAGCAGTACTTC.

This chain uses TRBV7-9 with TRBJ1-4; TRBD1 agrees at 9 bases. The germline V gene has CDR1 SEHNR and CDR2 FQNEAQ (reference sequence). The V and J ends lost 5 bases and 7 bases, in that order; junction bases with no gene match: 11. The CDR3 extends over 16 amino acids. The CDR3 region is CASSLGTGSFGEKLFF. For the CDR3, the DNA is TGTGCCAGCAGCCTCGGGACAGGGAGTTTCGGTGAAAAACTGTTTTTT.

Only a few counts were recorded for this clonotype. V is TRBV11-3 and J is TRBJ1-1; possible D gene TRBD1, 6 bases. Germline lookup yields CDR1 SGHNT and CDR2 YENEEA. V was shortened by 4 bases and J by 5 bases, with 11 bases between the two germline ends. The CDR3 length is 13 residues. The CDR3 coding sequence is TGTGCCAGCAGCTCCCGGACAGAAACTGAAGCTTTCTTT. Translated: CASSSRTETEAFF.

This clonotype showed up just a few times. The chain carries TRBV3-1 and TRBJ2-1; 9 nucleotides align to TRBD2. The CDR3 loop spans 19 amino acids. Trimming took 5 bases from V and 1 from J; bases not matched to a gene: 15. Germline-derived CDR1 and CDR2 are LGHDT and YNNKEL (reference sequence). CDR3 DNA sequence: TGTGCCAGCAGCTTAACCCTCCGGCGGGGGGGCGATTCCTACAATGAGCAGTTCTTC. Translated: CASSLTLRRGGDSYNEQFF.

As to this clonotype: An end of the junction does not agree with germline; a read error may underlie this. The DNA for the CDR3 is TGCAGTGCTAGAGTAGGCGGGACAGGATCAACTAACTATGGTTACACCTTC. It translates to CSARVGGTGSTNYGYTF. This chain connects TRBV20-1 to TRBJ1-2; TRBD1 aligns across 8 bases. CDR1 DFQATT and CDR2 SNEGSKA come from the germline V gene (reference sequence). The CDR3 spans 17 residues.

The J gene is TRBJ2-5, the V gene TRBV20-1; 14 bases fit TRBD2. The J call may be in error: the DNA end matches TRBJ2-1 better. The CDR3 covers 17 residues. The germline gives CDR1 DFQATT, CDR2 SNEGSKA (reference sequence). The CDR3 loop reads CSARDAGTSGSRSEQFF. DNA of the CDR3: TGCAGTGCTAGAGATGCCGGGACTAGCGGGAGTAGGAGTGAGCAGTTCTTC.

The J gene is TRBJ1-2, the V gene TRBV11-2, with D unclear. Germline values: CDR1 SGHAT, CDR2 FQNNGV. The CDR3 has 14 amino acids. Between the trimmed V and J ends, which lost 3 bases and 1 base, there was a span of 9 bases. The CDR3, as DNA: TGTGCCAGCAGCTTTTTAGGCCTTAACTATGGCTACACCTTC. The encoded protein is CASSFLGLNYGYTF.

A few counts support this clonotype. V usage is TRBV10-3 and J usage is TRBJ2-1, with 10 positions matching TRBD2. This CDR3 spans 13 amino acids. Germline V gene sequence: CDR1 ENHRY, CDR2 SYGVKD. The J segment lost 6 bases and the V segment lost 10 bases, leaving 6 bases of the junction unmatched. The CDR3 DNA reads as TGTGCCACGCGACTAGCGGGCGGCAATGAGCAGTTCTTC. It translates to CATRLAGGNEQFF.